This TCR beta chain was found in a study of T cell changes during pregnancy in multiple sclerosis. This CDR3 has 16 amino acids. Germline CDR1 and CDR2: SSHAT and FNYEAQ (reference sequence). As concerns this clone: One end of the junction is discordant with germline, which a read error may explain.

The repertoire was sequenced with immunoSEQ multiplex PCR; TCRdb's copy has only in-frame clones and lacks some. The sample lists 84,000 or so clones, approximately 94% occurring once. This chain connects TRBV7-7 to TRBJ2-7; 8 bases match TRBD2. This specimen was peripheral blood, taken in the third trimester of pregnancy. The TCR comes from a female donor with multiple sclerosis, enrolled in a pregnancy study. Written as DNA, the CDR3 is TGTGCTAGCAGCTCTGGGCCAATAGGCGGGGGGTACGAGCAGTACTTC. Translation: CASSSGPIGGGYEQYF.